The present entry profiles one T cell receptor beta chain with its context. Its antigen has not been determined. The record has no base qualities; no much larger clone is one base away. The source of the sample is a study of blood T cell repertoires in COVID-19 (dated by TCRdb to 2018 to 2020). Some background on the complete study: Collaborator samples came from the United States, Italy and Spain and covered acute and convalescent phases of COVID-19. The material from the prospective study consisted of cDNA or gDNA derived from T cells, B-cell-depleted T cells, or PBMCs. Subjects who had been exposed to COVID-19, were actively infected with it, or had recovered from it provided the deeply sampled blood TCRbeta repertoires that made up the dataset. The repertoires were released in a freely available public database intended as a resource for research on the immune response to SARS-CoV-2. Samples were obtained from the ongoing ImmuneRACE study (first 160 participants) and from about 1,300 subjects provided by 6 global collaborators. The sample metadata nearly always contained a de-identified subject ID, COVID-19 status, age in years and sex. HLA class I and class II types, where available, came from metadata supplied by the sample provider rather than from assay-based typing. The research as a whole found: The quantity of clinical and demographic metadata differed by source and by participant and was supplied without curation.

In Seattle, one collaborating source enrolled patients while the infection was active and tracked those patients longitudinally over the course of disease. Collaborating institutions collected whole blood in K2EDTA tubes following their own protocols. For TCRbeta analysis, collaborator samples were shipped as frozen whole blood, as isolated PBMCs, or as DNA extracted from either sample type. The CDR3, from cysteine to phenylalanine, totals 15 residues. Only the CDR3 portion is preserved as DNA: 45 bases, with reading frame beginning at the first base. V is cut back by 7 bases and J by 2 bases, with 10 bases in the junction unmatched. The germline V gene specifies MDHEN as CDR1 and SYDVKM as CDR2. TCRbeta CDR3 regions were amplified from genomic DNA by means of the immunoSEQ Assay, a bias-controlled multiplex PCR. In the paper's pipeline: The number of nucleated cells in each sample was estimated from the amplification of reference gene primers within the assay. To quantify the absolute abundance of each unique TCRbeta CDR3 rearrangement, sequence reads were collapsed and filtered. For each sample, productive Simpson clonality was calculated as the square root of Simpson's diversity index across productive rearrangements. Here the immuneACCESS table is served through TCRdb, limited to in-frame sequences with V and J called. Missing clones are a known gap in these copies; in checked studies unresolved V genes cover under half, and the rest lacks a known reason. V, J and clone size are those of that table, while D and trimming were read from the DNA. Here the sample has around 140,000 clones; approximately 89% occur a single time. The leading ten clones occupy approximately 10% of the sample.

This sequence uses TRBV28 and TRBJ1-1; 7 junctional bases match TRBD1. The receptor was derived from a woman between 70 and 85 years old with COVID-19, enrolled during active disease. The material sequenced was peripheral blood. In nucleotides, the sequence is TGTGCCAGCATCCCCCCGGCAGGGGGAAACACTGAAGCTTTCTTT. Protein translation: CASIPPAGGNTEAFF.